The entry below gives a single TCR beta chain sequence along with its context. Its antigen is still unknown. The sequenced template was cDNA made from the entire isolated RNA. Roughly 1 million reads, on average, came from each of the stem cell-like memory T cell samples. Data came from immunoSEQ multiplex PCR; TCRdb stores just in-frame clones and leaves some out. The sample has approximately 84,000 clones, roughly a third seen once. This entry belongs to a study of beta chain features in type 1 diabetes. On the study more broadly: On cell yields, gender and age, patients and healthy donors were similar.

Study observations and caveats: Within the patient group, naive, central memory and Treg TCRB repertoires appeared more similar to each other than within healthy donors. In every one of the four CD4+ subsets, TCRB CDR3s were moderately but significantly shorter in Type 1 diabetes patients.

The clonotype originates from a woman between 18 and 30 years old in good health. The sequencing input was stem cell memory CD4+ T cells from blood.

CDR3 sequence: CAWSAGTAQAIQYF. The CDR3 DNA follows: TGTGCCTGGAGTGCCGGGACTGCCCAGGCCATTCAGTACTTC. This chain connects TRBV30 to TRBJ2-4; D might be TRBD2 (6 bases). V lost 1 base to trimming and J lost 9 bases, with 16 bases between them. This CDR3 is built from 14 residues. Germline assignment: CDR1 GTSNPN and CDR2 SVGIG (reference sequence). Full variable domain (remainder filled in from reference TRBV30 and TRBJ2-4): SQTIHQWPATLVQPVGSPLSLECTVEGTSNPNLYWYRQAAGRGLQLLFYSVGIGQISSEVPQNLSASRPQDRQFILSSKKLLLSDSGFYLCAWSAGTAQAIQYFGAGTRLSVL.